This T cell receptor (beta chain) was recorded in a study of breast tumors, draining lymph nodes, adjacent tissues. Study observations and caveats: Findings are consistent with lymph node origin and intratumoral expansion of most tumor T cells. Tumor and nontumor repertoires were significantly more similar in luminal-like than in basal-like breast cancer. Tumor TCR diversity was below lymph nodes but above nontumor tissue.

TCRdb itself ran the multiplex PCR reads through MiXCR, one entry per CDR3 protein. The repertoire consists of some 120,000 distinct CDR3 sequences, with 20% occurring once and the leading ten covering 3% to 4%. As concerns this clonotype: Its antigen is currently unknown. This sequence may be a read error, since a much larger clone differs from it by one base.

Breast cancer patients provided tissue from their axillary draining lymph nodes. The length of the CDR3 is 15 residues. The V gene's germline CDR1 is SEHNR and CDR2 FQNEAQ (reference sequence). Losses at the gene ends were 1 base for V and 5 bases for J; bases not matched to a gene: 4. This clonotype originated in a female donor with breast cancer. Some clones in this sample may be carry-over from other donors' samples. This chain uses TRBV7-9 with TRBJ2-5; 10 nucleotides align to TRBD2. Input material: axillary lymph node tissue. The CDR3 nucleotides are TGTGCCAGCAGCTTAGTCCCAGCGGGAGGGGAGACCCAGTACTTC. This codes for CASSLVPAGGETQYF.